The 10 T cell receptor beta chains below all came from one sample that was sequenced in a study of PD-1 blockade in classical Hodgkin lymphoma. Profiling relied on immunoSEQ multiplex PCR, and the TCRdb table lists in-frame clones only, not all of them. The sample lists some 2,400 clones, about 61% occurring once. In every patient, relapse followed autologous stem cell transplantation, while exposure to brentuximab vedotin differed. The sequencing used peripheral blood mononuclear cells (PBMCs), collected at baseline. These receptor sequences come from a human donor with classical Hodgkin lymphoma.

This clone has more than one count but fewer than ten. The chain links TRBV6-1 to TRBJ1-1; D is undetermined. The CDR3 consists of 11 residues. From germline, CDR1 is MNHNS and CDR2 SASEGT. Trimming stripped 6 bases from V and 5 bases from J, with 7 bases between. The DNA for the CDR3 is TGTGCCAGCAGCGGACGAACTGAAGCTTTCTTT. Encoded protein: CASSGRTEAFF.

The chain has TRBV6-5 and TRBJ1-1; a weak D match, TRBD1 (5 bases). The CDR3 contains 13 residues. Germline V gene data show CDR1 as MNHEY and CDR2 as SVGAGI. The V and J ends lost 7 bases and 5 bases respectively, with 14 bases between them. CDR3 DNA: TGTGCCAGCACGGGGGGGGTTGGGACTGAAGCTTTCTTT. Translating gives CASTGGVGTEAFF.

This clone is classed as large. The chain uses TRBV7-2 and TRBJ1-2; possible D gene TRBD1, 6 bases. CDR3 length: 12 residues. V lost 5 bases and J lost 6, with 10 bases in between. Germline CDR1 SGHTA, CDR2 FQGNSA. CDR3 protein: CASSPRTDGYTF. CDR3 coding DNA: TGTGCCAGCAGCCCCAGGACAGATGGCTACACCTTC. The variable domain in full, completed from reference TRBV7-2 and TRBJ1-2, reads GAGVSQSPSNKVTEKGKDVELRCDPISGHTALYWYRQSLGQGLEFLIYFQGNSAPDKSGLPSDRFSAERTGGSVSTLTIQRTQQEDSAVYLCASSPRTDGYTFGSGTRLTVV.

The chain combines TRBV6-5 with TRBJ2-7; 12 bases align to TRBD2. Unmatched junction bases numbered 6, after V lost 7 bases and J lost 2 bases. Germline V gene data show CDR1 as MNHEY and CDR2 as SVGAGI. The CDR3 is 15 amino acids. CDR3 sequence reads: CASIKTSGGPYEQYF. The CDR3 DNA reads as TGTGCCAGCATTAAGACTAGCGGGGGCCCCTACGAGCAGTACTTC.

The V and J genes are TRBV19 and TRBJ1-1, with 8 bases that match TRBD1. The germline V gene has CDR1 LNHDA and CDR2 SQIVND (reference sequence). The V gene end was trimmed by 10 bases and the J gene end by 4 bases; junction bases not matched to a gene: 17. The length of the CDR3 is 16 residues. The CDR3 coding sequence is TGTGCCACCTCCAGTCCCGGGACAGGCCCGGGCACTGAAGCTTTCTTT. It specifies CATSSPGTGPGTEAFF. The variable domain in full, completed from reference TRBV19 and TRBJ1-1, reads DGGITQSPKYLFRKEGQNVTLSCEQNLNHDAMYWYRQDPGQGLRLIYYSQIVNDFQKGDIAEGYSVSREKKESFPLTVTSAQKNPTAFYLCATSSPGTGPGTEAFFGQGTRLTVV.

This sequence joins TRBV7-2 and TRBJ1-2; D unclear. The ends were cut back, 1 base at V and 0 bases at J, with 9 bases in the middle. The CDR3 spans 15 residues. From germline, CDR1 is SGHTA and CDR2 FQGNSA. The CDR3 reads CASSLVRESNYGYTF. In nucleotides, the CDR3 is TGTGCCAGCAGCTTAGTAAGGGAATCTAACTATGGCTACACCTTC.

The rearrangement links TRBV11-1 to TRBJ1-2; D gene uncertain. CDR3 length equals 15 residues. CDR1 is SGHAT, CDR2 FQDESV, per germline (reference sequence). V lost 5 bases to trimming and J lost 8 bases, with 21 bases between them. The CDR3: CASSTSMEDGPGYTF. CDR3 in DNA: TGTGCCAGCAGCACCTCGATGGAGGACGGTCCCGGCTACACCTTC. The complete variable domain, with remaining parts taken from reference TRBV11-1 and TRBJ1-2, reads EAEVAQSPRYKITEKSQAVAFWCDPISGHATLYWYRQILGQGPELLVQFQDESVVDDSQLPKDRFSAERLKGVDSTLKIQPAELGDSAMYLCASSTSMEDGPGYTFGSGTRLTVV.

The gene calls are TRBV4-2 and TRBJ1-1; possibly TRBD1 for D (5 bases). The CDR3 consists of 14 residues. Trimming pared 1 base from V and 8 bases from J, leaving 14 bases between. Germline-derived CDR1 and CDR2 are LGHNA and YNFKEQ. The CDR3 DNA follows: TGTGCCAGCAGCCAAGTTTGGCAGGGAAGGGAAGCTTTCTTT. Its protein product is CASSQVWQGREAFF.

This rearrangement joins TRBV19 to TRBJ1-2, with TRBD1 identical over 7 bases. The V segment lost 10 bases and the J segment 8 bases; nucleotides outside the gene matches: 16. CDR3 length: 14 amino acids. Germline-derived CDR1 and CDR2 are LNHDA and SQIVND (reference sequence). The DNA of the CDR3 is TGTGCCACCCTCGCTGTGAGCAGGGGGTACGGCTACACCTTC. It is translated as CATLAVSRGYGYTF.

This clone is categorized as medium-sized (0.01 to 0.1%). The chain employs TRBV10-2 and TRBJ1-2; D uncertain. In germline, CDR1 is WSHSY, CDR2 SAAADI. V lost 2 bases and J 7 bases, leaving 14 bases between the germline ends. CDR3 length: 14 residues. CDR3 sequence reads: CASSESTGLAGYTF. CDR3 DNA sequence: TGCGCCAGCAGTGAGAGTACGGGGTTGGCTGGCTACACCTTC.